One TCR beta chain is described in this entry. No cognate antigen has been identified for it. The sample holds no much larger clone one base away, and base qualities are not on file. Using the deep immunoSEQ assay, TCR CDR3 regions were amplified from genomic DNA by multiplex PCR. For each cell subset, the extracted genomic DNA was distributed evenly across all wells of several immunoSEQ 96-well plates, and each plate served as one replicate. For sorted subsets, each replicate PCR was loaded with about 0.2 ug genomic DNA, equivalent to about 30,000 T cell genomes. Purified libraries were measured with a Qubit 3.0 fluorometer, size-checked on a Bioanalyzer 2100, and measured again with the KAPA Library Quantification kit. Every immunoSEQ 96-well plate was sequenced on a dedicated single-read 150-cycle Illumina NextSeq 550 flow cell. The original methods were these. Because only junctional sequences without quality scores were contained in the immunoSEQ output, filtering matching that applied to full-length reads could not be performed. To assign V/J genes and CDR3, sequences were annotated using PyIR, a Python wrapper for IgBLAST v1.9, with IMGT germline references. Reads with weak V/J assignments (E-value above 1e-6), missing CDR3, stop codons, out-of-frame junctions, or ambiguous translated residues were removed. A V3J clonotype was defined by an identical inferred V gene, J gene, and CDR3 amino acid sequence. To compute the percentage overlap between repertoires, the number of shared unique clonotypes was divided by the size of the smaller repertoire. Richness of each repertoire was evaluated using RTK rarefaction, the Chao1 estimator, and Recon v2.1 estimates of unobserved clonotypes. Generation probabilities were computed with OLGA for all TCRbeta clonotypes obtained by the gDNA method from a few donors. This is the immuneACCESS table as TCRdb keeps it, with only in-frame sequences that have V and J called. A part of the clones is gone; compared with another copy, unresolved V genes explain less than half, and the rest is unexplained. That table gives V, J and clone size, and the DNA gave D and trimming. This sample holds about 2.3 million clones; 90% to 95% were observed only once. Jointly, the top ten make up 0.39% of the sample.

This specimen comes from a study of shared clonotypes between healthy human individuals (dated by TCRdb to about 2020). About the investigation overall: The cohort comprised a couple of women and a few men aged 18 to 49 years. For each donor, CD4 naive and CD4 memory were each given three plates, CD8 naive was given two plates, and CD8 memory was given one plate. To estimate repertoire size and how much clonotype sharing occurs between individuals, the study deeply sequenced the blood TCR repertoires of roughly 5 healthy adults. Libraries were prepared and TCR repertoires were sequenced by different laboratories using diverse techniques, in order to increase sequencing depth and limit assay-specific biases. Leukapheresis yielded between about 0.85 and 10 billion PBMCs per donor.

Broad study findings and their caveats: Pairwise subsampling led to the expectation that sequencing depth would affect the degree of clonotype sharing among donors. Sampling was restricted to blood, and TCR repertoires in tissues likely differ from the TCR repertoires found in blood. Incomplete sequencing was indicated by rarefaction of sorted-subset datasets, despite the large sequencing depth. Higher generation probabilities were observed for clonotypes shared by all four sorted-subset donors than for non-shared clonotypes. Sharing across several donors was observed for 5% to 6.5% of naive CD4, less than 4% of naive CD8, 2% to 2.5% of memory CD4, and approximately 0.41% of memory CD8 clonotypes. Larger estimated clonotype richness was generally found for naive subsets than for memory subsets. The small number of donors limited the genetic and exposure-history diversity represented.

Donors were healthy HIV-negative adults with no recently reported acute infections or vaccinations. Only Caucasian adults living in Nashville, Tennessee, USA were represented among the donors. CD4+ T cells were enriched by magnetic negative selection, after which naive cells were positively selected on CD45RA and the negative fraction was taken as the memory subset. After blood collection by leukapheresis, PBMCs were isolated using Ficoll-Histopaque density gradient centrifugation and then cryopreserved in the vapor phase of liquid nitrogen. Analytical flow cytometry was used to check the purity and quantity of each magnetically sorted T cell population. From each sorted fraction, genomic DNA was isolated and quantified by UV absorbance on a Nanodrop 2000c. What was sequenced was naive CD4+ T cells from PBMCs. Taken with the paper, the label for cell subset or site translates to: CD45RA+ positively selected. This sequence was found in a man between 18 and 35 years old in good health. Some clones in this sample may be carry-over from other donors' samples.

The DNA sequence is given as TGTGCCAGCAAAGTTGGGAGCTCTGGGGCCAACGTCCTGACTTTC. The encoded protein is CASKVGSSGANVLTF. This chain joins TRBV4-2 to TRBJ2-6; TRBD2 is a possible D gene, resting on 5 matching bases. Via the germline V gene, CDR1 is LGHNA and CDR2 YNFKEQ. At the junction V is shortened by 7 bases and J by 0 bases, with 10 bases in between. There are 15 amino acids in the CDR3, from cysteine to phenylalanine inclusive. Only the CDR3 DNA is retained, 45 bases long and in frame from the first base.